The clone carrying this TCR beta chain was counted a single time. No antigen is known for it. The data belong to a study of T cell responses to AZD1222 COVID-19 vaccine. Generated by immunoSEQ multiplex PCR, the TCRdb table keeps only in-frame clones and is missing some. The sample holds some 140,000 clones, roughly nine tenths seen once. Study-level points and caveats: Repertoires were sampled only after the peak T cell response.

This CDR3 spans 14 amino acids. Germline CDR1 SEHNR, CDR2 FQNEAQ (reference sequence). J was trimmed by 8 bases and V by 2 bases; bases with no gene match: 6. This specimen consisted of peripheral blood, obtained on day 0 of AZD1222 vaccination. The chain recombines TRBV7-9 with TRBJ1-2; 9 nucleotides match TRBD1. The clonotype was recovered from an adult in good health. CDR3 residues: CASSLLGQGQGYTF. The DNA of the CDR3 is TGTGCCAGCAGCTTACTGGGACAGGGTCAAGGCTACACCTTC.